A single sample is the source of the 2 T cell receptor beta chains below, sequenced in a study of T cells in Graves' hyperthyroidism and ophthalmopathy. RNA transcripts served as the template for amplifying TCR beta CDR3 regions. With the HTBI primer set, the TCR CDR3 went through a first round of RT-PCR. TCRdb independently ran MiXCR on the multiplex PCR reads; one entry per CDR3 protein. The sample lists some 600,000 distinct CDR3 sequences; approximately 13% were seen once. The sample consisted of blood. The receptor source for this set is a woman in her thirties with Graves' hyperthyroidism that later progressed to Graves' ophthalmopathy.

On this clonotype: Just one base apart from a much larger clone, this may be a read error. The chain combines TRBV5-1 with TRBJ2-7, with 9 bases that match TRBD1. Germline loops: CDR1 SGHRS, CDR2 YFSETQ. Trimming removed 3 bases from V and 5 bases from J; junction bases left unmatched: 6. This CDR3 contains 14 residues. CDR3: CASSWTGEVHEQYF. The CDR3 DNA reads TGCGCCAGCAGCTGGACAGGGGAGGTCCACGAGCAGTACTTC.

There are many counts of this clonotype. The chain joins TRBV6-1 to TRBJ2-3, with unresolved D. The CDR3 loop spans 15 amino acids. Trimming stripped 5 bases from V and 4 bases from J, with 16 bases between. Germline CDR1 is MNHNS and CDR2 is SASEGT. The CDR3 sequence: CASSPTGRPPDTQYF. The DNA of the CDR3 is TGTGCCAGCAGTCCAACCGGTCGCCCCCCAGATACGCAGTATTTT.